A selection of T cell receptor beta chains follows, all from one sample in a study of T cell repertoires in cytomegalovirus infection. TCRdb reprocessed the reads via MiXCR and lists one record per CDR3 protein. The profile shows around 170,000 distinct CDR3 sequences, 17% of them singletons. Input material: CD8+ T cells from PBMCs. These receptor sequences come from a human donor in good health (CMV status not recorded). Some clones in this sample may be carry-over from other donors' samples. The CDR3 runs from the conserved cysteine through the conserved F or W. Each record gives: D gene, clone size, V gene, J gene, CDR3 DNA, CDR3 protein. The D gene is left open where the match is weak. Not all rows give a size; the values are once, few, many and, for expanded clones, a class.

>NA|NA|TRBV6-6|TRBJ2-7
TGTGCCAGCACCGACACAGGAGGGTACGAGCAGTACTTC
CASTDTGGYEQYF
>NA|few|TRBV6-6|TRBJ2-2
TGTGCCAGCAGTTGGGAACAGAACACCGGGGAGCTGTTTTTT
CASSWEQNTGELFF
>NA|NA|TRBV9|TRBJ1-3
TGTGCCAGCAGCGTAACCTCTACCGACTCTGGAAACACCATATATTTT
CASSVTSTDSGNTIYF
>NA|few|TRBV15|TRBJ1-5
TGTGCCACCAGCAGAGATGTCAGATCATATAGCAATCAGCCCCAGCATTTT
CATSRDVRSYSNQPQHF
>TRBD2|NA|TRBV14|TRBJ2-5
TGTGCCAGCAGCCCCCTTGAGCGGGAGCGTGAGACCCAGTACTTC
CASSPLERERETQYF
>NA|few|TRBV7-3|TRBJ2-1
TGTGCCAGCAGCTTGGAAGGGCTGGGGGGTGAGCAGTTCTTC
CASSLEGLGGEQFF
>TRBD2|NA|TRBV7-9|TRBJ2-5
TGTGCCAGCAGCTGGCCGGCGGGAGCTCAGGAGACCCAGTACTTC
CASSWPAGAQETQYF
>NA|few|TRBV12-3/TRBV12-4|TRBJ2-7
TGTGCCAGCAGTTTCGGGGGACCCGAGTACTTC
CASSFGGPEYF
>NA|NA|TRBV29-1|TRBJ2-7
TGCAGCGTTGAAGATGCCAAGGGGTTCTCCTACGAGCAGTACTTC
CSVEDAKGFSYEQYF
>NA|NA|TRBV7-2|TRBJ2-2
TGTGCCAGCAGCTTTCGGGATACGAACACCGGGGAGCTGTTTTTT
CASSFRDTNTGELFF
>NA|many|TRBV7-2|TRBJ2-7
TGTGCCAGCAGCCGCTTAGGAGTCCACGAGCAGTACTTC
CASSRLGVHEQYF
>TRBD2|NA|TRBV29-1|TRBJ2-1
TGCAGCGTTGTAGCGGGGGGGATCTACAATGAGCAGTTCTTC
CSVVAGGIYNEQFF
>TRBD2|few|TRBV7-2|TRBJ2-1
TGTGCCAGCAGCTTAGCGGGGGGGTATTACAATGAGCAGTTCTTC
CASSLAGGYYNEQFF
>NA|NA|TRBV23-1|TRBJ2-5
TGCGCCAGCAGTCAATCTTTGGCTCCGGGCCTCGGGGTTCTACCGAGGAGGGGAGAGACCCAGTACTTC
CASSQSLAPGLGVLPRRGETQYF
>NA|few|TRBV7-9|TRBJ1-1
TGTGCCAGCAGCCCCGGAAAAACTCCTGAAGCTTTCTTT
CASSPGKTPEAFF
>TRBD2|NA|TRBV24-1|TRBJ2-1
TGTGCCACCAGTGATCGACTAGCGGGAGGGCCTGTTTACAATGAGCAGTTCTTC
CATSDRLAGGPVYNEQFF
>NA|NA|TRBV14|TRBJ2-7
TGTGCCAGCAGCCAAGGAGCAGGGAAGTACTTC
CASSQGAGKYF
>NA|NA|TRBV6-4|TRBJ2-2
TGTGCCAGCAGTGCCCAGGAGGGTAACACCGGGGAGCTGTTTTTT
CASSAQEGNTGELFF
>TRBD1|NA|TRBV28|TRBJ2-5
TGTGCCAGCACCGACCAAGGGGGCGCATCAGAGACCCAGTACTTC
CASTDQGGASETQYF
>NA|few|TRBV6-6|TRBJ1-6
TGTGCCAGCAGTTACGAACCGGCAAGATCACCCCTCCACTTT
CASSYEPARSPLHF
>TRBD2|NA|TRBV12-3/TRBV12-4|TRBJ2-1
TGTGCCAGCAGTCCGGGCGGGGGGCTTGGTGAGCAGTTCTTC
CASSPGGGLGEQFF
>NA|NA|TRBV12-3/TRBV12-4|TRBJ2-2
TGTGCCAGCAAAGTACGTGGGGGTCTGGGGTACCTGAACACCGGGGAGCTGTTTTTT
CASKVRGGLGYLNTGELFF
>TRBD2|once|TRBV2|TRBJ2-1
TGTGCCAGCAGTGATAGGGCGGGAGGGCCGAACAATGAGCAGTTCTTC
CASSDRAGGPNNEQFF
>TRBD2|many|TRBV7-6|TRBJ2-1
TGTGCCAGCAGCTCCGGGACTAGCGGGTCCTACAATGAGCAGTTCTTC
CASSSGTSGSYNEQFF
>TRBD2|many|TRBV7-2|TRBJ2-1
TGTGCCAGCAGCTTAAACACTCCGGGACTAGCGGGAAATGAGCAGTTCTTC
CASSLNTPGLAGNEQFF
>TRBD2|once|TRBV6-2/TRBV6-3|TRBJ2-5
TGTGCCAGCAGTTCACTAGCGGGAAGTGAGACCCAGTACTTC
CASSSLAGSETQYF
>TRBD2|few|TRBV7-2|TRBJ2-1
TGTGCCAGCAGCGTAAGTCTAGCGGGAGGTACCTGGAATGAGCAGTTCTTC
CASSVSLAGGTWNEQFF
>NA|few|TRBV10-3|TRBJ2-7
TGTGCCATCAGTGGATGGGGGGACTACGAGCAGTACTTC
CAISGWGDYEQYF
>NA|NA|TRBV6-2/TRBV6-3|TRBJ2-5
TGTGCCAGCAGTTACTCCACCTCGCTAGCTTTCCAAGAGACCCAGTACTTC
CASSYSTSLAFQETQYF
>NA|NA|TRBV6-5|TRBJ2-7
TGTGCCAGCATGTCCCTTTACGAGCAGTACTTC
CASMSLYEQYF
>NA|few|TRBV28|TRBJ2-5
TGTGCCAGCACCTCAGGGGAATACAGGTCGGAAGAGACCCAGTACTTC
CASTSGEYRSEETQYF
>NA|NA|TRBV28|TRBJ1-4
TGTGCCAGCAGCCCCTCCCTGGCGGGGGCAAGTGAAAAACTGTTTTTT
CASSPSLAGASEKLFF
>TRBD1|NA|TRBV28|TRBJ2-7
TGTGCCAGCAGTCGCCGGACAGGGATCTACGAGCAGTACTTC
CASSRRTGIYEQYF
>NA|few|TRBV19|TRBJ2-1
TGTGCCAGTAGTTCTGGACATTCCTACAATGAGCAGTTCTTC
CASSSGHSYNEQFF
>TRBD1|few|TRBV6-8|TRBJ2-7
TGTGCCAGCAGTTTTGGACAGGGCGCCTGGGAGCAGTACTTC
CASSFGQGAWEQYF
>NA|few|TRBV2|TRBJ1-5
TGTGCCAGCCGGTTTGGAAATCAGCCCCAGCATTTT
CASRFGNQPQHF
>NA|NA|TRBV6-6|TRBJ1-1
TGTGCCAGCAGTTACTCGACAACCATGAACACTGAAGCTTTCTTT
CASSYSTTMNTEAFF
>NA|few|TRBV20-1|TRBJ1-6
TGCAGTGCTAGGGAGGTTGGGGTCTCACCCCTCCACTTT
CSAREVGVSPLHF
>TRBD1|NA|TRBV28|TRBJ2-7
TGTGCCAGCAGTGGAAACCGGGACAGGGCCTCCTACGAGCAGTACTTC
CASSGNRDRASYEQYF
>NA|few|TRBV19|TRBJ1-5
TGTGCCAGTAGTGAATACGGCAATCAGCCCCAGCATTTT
CASSEYGNQPQHF
>NA|NA|TRBV6-1|TRBJ2-7
TGTGCCAGCAGTGAACTGGGTTCAGGGTACTACGAGCAGTACTTC
CASSELGSGYYEQYF
>NA|few|TRBV4-3|TRBJ1-3
TGCGCCAGCAGCCAAGGGTCGGGAGCTGGAAACACCATATATTTT
CASSQGSGAGNTIYF
>NA|NA|TRBV2|TRBJ1-1
TGTGCCAGCAGTGGCAGAACTGAAGCTTTCTTT
CASSGRTEAFF
>NA|NA|TRBV6-2/TRBV6-3|TRBJ1-1
TGTGCCAGCAGTTACTCCGACAGCTTGAACACTGAAGCTTTCTTT
CASSYSDSLNTEAFF
>NA|few|TRBV6-1|TRBJ2-1
TGTGCCAGCAGTGTCGGACCCCCCACCTACAATGAGCAGTTCTTC
CASSVGPPTYNEQFF
>NA|few|TRBV7-3|TRBJ1-1
TGTGCCAGCAGCTTAGAAGAGCGTGGGATCACTGAAGCTTTCTTT
CASSLEERGITEAFF
>TRBD1|NA|TRBV7-8|TRBJ2-5
TGTGCCAGCAGCCCGGACAGGGAGGTCGAGACCCAGTACTTC
CASSPDREVETQYF
>NA|NA|TRBV14|TRBJ2-2
TGTGCCAGCAGCCAAGAGGGCACGCACAGGGTTTTTCCCGGGGAGCTGTTTTTT
CASSQEGTHRVFPGELFF
>NA|few|TRBV27|TRBJ2-1
TGTGCCAGCAGTTTAATCTGGTCTTACTACTCCTACAATGAGCAGTTCTTC
CASSLIWSYYSYNEQFF
>NA|few|TRBV6-2/TRBV6-3|TRBJ2-3
TGTGCCAGCGCCCCGGTTGGGCTCCCTAGCACAGATACGCAGTATTTT
CASAPVGLPSTDTQYF
>NA|NA|TRBV7-2|TRBJ2-7
TGTGCCAGCAGCTTGGCCATATACGAGCAGTACTTC
CASSLAIYEQYF
>TRBD1|few|TRBV20-1|TRBJ2-7
TGCAGTGCTAGTTTGGGACAGGGGAACGAGCAGTACTTC
CSASLGQGNEQYF
>TRBD2|few|TRBV7-6|TRBJ2-7
TGTGCCAGCAGCTTAGGTGGGTCTAGCGGAGTCTACGAGCAGTACTTC
CASSLGGSSGVYEQYF
>TRBD2|NA|TRBV7-3|TRBJ2-3
TGTGCCAGCAGCTCAACGATAGCGGGAAGCACAGATACGCAGTATTTT
CASSSTIAGSTDTQYF
>NA|NA|TRBV11-2|TRBJ2-1
TGTGCCAGCAGCTTATCTTACCACTACTCCTACAATGAGCAGTTCTTC
CASSLSYHYSYNEQFF
>NA|few|TRBV7-2|TRBJ1-2
TGTGCCAGCAGCCTAAAGAGCCATGGCTACACCTTC
CASSLKSHGYTF